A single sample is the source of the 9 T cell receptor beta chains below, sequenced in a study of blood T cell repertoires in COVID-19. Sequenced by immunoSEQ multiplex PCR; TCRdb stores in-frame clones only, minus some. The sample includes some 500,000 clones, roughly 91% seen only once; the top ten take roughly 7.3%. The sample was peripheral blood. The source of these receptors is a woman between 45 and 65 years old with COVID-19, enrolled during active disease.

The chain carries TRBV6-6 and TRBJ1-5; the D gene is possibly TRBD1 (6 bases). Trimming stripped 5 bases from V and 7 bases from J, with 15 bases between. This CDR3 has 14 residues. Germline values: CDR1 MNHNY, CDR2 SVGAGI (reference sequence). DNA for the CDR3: TGTGCCAGCAGTACTCAGGGGAATAACCAGCCCCAGCATTTT. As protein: CASSTQGNNQPQHF.

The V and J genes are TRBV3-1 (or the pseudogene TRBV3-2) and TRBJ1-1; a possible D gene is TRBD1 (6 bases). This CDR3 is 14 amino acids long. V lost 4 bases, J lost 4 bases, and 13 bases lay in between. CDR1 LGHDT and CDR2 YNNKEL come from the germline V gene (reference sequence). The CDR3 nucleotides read TGTGCCAGCAGCCCTAACACAGGGTTCACTGAAGCTTTCTTT. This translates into CASSPNTGFTEAFF.

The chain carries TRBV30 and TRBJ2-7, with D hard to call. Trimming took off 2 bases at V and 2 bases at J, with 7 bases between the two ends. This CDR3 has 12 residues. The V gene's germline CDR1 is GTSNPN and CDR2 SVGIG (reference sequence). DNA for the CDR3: TGTGCCTGGAGTCCTTCCGCCTACGAGCAGTACTTC. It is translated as CAWSPSAYEQYF.

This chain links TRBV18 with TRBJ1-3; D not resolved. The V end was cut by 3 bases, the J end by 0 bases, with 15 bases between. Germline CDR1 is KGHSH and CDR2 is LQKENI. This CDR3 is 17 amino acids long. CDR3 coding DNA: TGTGCCAGCTCACCTCAAGCGGGGTCGCTCTCTGGAAACACCATATATTTT. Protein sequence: CASSPQAGSLSGNTIYF.

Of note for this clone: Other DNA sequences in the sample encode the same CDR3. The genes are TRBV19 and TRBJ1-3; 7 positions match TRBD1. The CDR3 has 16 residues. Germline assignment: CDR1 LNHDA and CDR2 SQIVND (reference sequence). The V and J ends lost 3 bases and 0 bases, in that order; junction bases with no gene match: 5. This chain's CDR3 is CASSMGQPFSGNTIYF. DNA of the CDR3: TGTGCCAGTAGTATGGGACAGCCTTTCTCTGGAAACACCATATATTTT.

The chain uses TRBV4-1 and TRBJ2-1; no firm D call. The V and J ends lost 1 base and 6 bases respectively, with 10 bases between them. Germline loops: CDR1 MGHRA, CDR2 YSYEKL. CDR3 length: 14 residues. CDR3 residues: CASSQVIGGNEQFF. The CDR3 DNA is TGCGCCAGCAGCCAAGTAATTGGCGGCAATGAGCAGTTCTTC.

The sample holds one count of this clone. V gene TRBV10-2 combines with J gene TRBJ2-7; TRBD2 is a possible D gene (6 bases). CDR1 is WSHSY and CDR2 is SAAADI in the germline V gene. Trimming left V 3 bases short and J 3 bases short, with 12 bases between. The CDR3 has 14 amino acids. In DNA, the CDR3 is TGCGCCAGCAGTGACCCCCCGGGACTCTACGAGCAGTACTTC. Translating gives CASSDPPGLYEQYF.

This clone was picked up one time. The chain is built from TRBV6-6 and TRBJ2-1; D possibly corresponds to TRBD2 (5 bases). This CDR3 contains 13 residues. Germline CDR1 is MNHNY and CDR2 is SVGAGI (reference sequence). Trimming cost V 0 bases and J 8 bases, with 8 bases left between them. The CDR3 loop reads CASSYSKGDEQFF. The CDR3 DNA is TGTGCCAGCAGTTACTCGAAGGGAGATGAGCAGTTCTTC.

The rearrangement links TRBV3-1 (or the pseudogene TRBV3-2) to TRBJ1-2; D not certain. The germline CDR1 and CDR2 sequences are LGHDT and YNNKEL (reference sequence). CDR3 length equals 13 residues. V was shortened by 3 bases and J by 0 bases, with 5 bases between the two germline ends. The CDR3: CASSHTPNYGYTF. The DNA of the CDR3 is TGTGCCAGCAGCCACACACCTAACTATGGCTACACCTTC.